This T cell receptor beta chain comes out of a study of blood T cells in healthy people across ages. For the second PCR, which ran for 7 to 11 cycles, a sample-barcoded 5' primer and a J-beta primer mix were used. TCRdb redid the calling of the 5' RACE reads with MiXCR, one entry per CDR3 protein. The sample lists over a million distinct CDR3 sequences, roughly 40% occurring once. In this sample, this clonotype turned up a few times. This TCR was sampled from a woman under 30 in good health. Specimen: blood.

The CDR3 protein is CASAIAGNTEAFF. As DNA, the CDR3 is TGTGCCAGCGCAATCGCCGGGAACACTGAAGCTTTCTTT. The chain joins TRBV27 to TRBJ1-1; D is unclear. The CDR3 runs to 13 residues. V was cut by 8 bases and J by 1 base, with 11 bases left in between. The germline CDR1 and CDR2 sequences are MNHEY and SMNVEV (reference sequence).